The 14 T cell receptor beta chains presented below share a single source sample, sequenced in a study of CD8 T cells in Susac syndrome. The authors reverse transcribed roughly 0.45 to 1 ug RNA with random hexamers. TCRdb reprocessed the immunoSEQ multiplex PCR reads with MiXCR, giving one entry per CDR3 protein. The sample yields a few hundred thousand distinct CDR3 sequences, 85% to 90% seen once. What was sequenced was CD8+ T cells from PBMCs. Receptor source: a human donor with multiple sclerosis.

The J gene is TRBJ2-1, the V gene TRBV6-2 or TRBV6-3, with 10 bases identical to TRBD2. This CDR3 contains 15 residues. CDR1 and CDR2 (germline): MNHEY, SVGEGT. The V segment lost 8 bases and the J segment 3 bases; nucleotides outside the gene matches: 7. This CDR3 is CASLASGSLYNEQFF. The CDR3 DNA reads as TGTGCCAGCCTGGCTAGCGGGAGCCTCTACAATGAGCAGTTCTTC.

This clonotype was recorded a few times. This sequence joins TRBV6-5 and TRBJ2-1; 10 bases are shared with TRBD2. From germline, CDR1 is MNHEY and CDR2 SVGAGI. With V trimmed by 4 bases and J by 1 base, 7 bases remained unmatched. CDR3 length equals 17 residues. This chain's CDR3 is CASSFTSGRGSYNEQFF. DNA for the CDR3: TGTGCCAGCAGTTTTACAAGCGGGAGGGGGTCCTACAATGAGCAGTTCTTC.

This chain's CDR3 is CASRTAISYEQYF. The CDR3 bases are TGTGCCAGCAGGACAGCAATCTCCTACGAGCAGTACTTC. V gene TRBV2 combines with J gene TRBJ2-7; a weak D match, TRBD1 (5 bases). The CDR3 has 13 amino acids. Germline assignment: CDR1 SNHLY and CDR2 FYNNEI. V was cut by 6 bases and J by 0 bases, with 9 bases left in between.

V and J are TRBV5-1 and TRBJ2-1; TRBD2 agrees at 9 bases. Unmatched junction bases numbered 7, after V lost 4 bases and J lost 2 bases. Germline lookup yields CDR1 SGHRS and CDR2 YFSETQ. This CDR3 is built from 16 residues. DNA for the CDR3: TGCGCCAGCAGCCCCCCGGGACTAGCCACCTACAATGAGCAGTTCTTC. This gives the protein CASSPPGLATYNEQFF.

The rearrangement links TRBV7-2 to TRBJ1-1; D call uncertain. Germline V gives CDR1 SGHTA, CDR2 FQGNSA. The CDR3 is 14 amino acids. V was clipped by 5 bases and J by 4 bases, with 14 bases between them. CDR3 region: CASSPIGSSTEAFF. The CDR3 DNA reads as TGTGCCAGCAGCCCGATCGGGAGTTCCACTGAAGCTTTCTTT.

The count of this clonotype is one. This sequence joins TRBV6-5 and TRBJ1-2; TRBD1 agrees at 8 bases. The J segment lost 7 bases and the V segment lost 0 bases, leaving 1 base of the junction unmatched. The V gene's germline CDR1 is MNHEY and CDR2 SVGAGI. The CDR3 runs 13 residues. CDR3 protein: CASSYSQGAGYTF. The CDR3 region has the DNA TGTGCCAGCAGTTACTCCCAGGGGGCTGGCTACACCTTC.

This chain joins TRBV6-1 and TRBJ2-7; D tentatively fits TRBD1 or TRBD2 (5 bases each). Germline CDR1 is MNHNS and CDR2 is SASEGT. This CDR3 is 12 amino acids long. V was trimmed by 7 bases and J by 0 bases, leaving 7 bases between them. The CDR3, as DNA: TGTGCCAGCACGGGGACCTCCTACGAGCAGTACTTC. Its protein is CASTGTSYEQYF.

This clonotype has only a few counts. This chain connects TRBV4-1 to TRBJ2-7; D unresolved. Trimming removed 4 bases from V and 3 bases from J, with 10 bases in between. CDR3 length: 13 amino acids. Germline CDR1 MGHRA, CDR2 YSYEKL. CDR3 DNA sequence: TGCGCCAGCAGCCGATTCCCGGTCTACGAGCAGTACTTC. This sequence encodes CASSRFPVYEQYF.

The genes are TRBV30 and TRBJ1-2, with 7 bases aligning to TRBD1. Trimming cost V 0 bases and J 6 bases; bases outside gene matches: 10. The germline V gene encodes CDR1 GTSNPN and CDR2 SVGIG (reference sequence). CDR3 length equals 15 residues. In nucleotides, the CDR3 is TGTGCCTGGAGTGTACTGCAGAGACAGGGAGATGGCTACACCTTC. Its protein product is CAWSVLQRQGDGYTF.

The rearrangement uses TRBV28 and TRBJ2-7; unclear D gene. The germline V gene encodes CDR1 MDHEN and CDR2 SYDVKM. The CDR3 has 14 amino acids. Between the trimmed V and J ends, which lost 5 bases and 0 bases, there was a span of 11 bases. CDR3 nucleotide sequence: TGTGCCAGCAGTCCCTTAGGACGCTCCTACGAGCAGTACTTC. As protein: CASSPLGRSYEQYF.

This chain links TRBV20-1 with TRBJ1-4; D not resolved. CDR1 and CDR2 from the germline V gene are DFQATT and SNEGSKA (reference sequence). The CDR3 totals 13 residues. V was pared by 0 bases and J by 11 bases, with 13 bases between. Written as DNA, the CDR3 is TGCAGTGCTAGAGATAGGGAGACGGCTAAACTGTTTTTT. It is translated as CSARDRETAKLFF.

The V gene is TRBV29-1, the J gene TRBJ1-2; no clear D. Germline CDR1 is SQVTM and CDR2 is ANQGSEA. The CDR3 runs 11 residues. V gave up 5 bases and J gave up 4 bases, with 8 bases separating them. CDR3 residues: CSVRGSYGYTF. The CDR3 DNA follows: TGCAGCGTTCGGGGTTCCTATGGCTACACCTTC.

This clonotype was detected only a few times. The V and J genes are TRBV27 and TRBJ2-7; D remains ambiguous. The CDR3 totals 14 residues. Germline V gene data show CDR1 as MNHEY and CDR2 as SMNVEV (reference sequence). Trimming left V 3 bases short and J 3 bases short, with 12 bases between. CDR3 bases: TGTGCCAGCAGTTTTGGCCCGTTAGGCTACGAGCAGTACTTC. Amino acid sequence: CASSFGPLGYEQYF.

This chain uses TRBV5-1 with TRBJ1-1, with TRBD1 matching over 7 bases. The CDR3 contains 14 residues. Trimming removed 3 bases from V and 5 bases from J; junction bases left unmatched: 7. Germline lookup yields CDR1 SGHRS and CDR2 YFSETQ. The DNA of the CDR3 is TGCGCCAGCAGCTCCCGACAGGGCTTGACTGAAGCTTTCTTT. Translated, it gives CASSSRQGLTEAFF.